This T cell receptor beta chain was identified in a study of T cell responses to AZD1222 COVID-19 vaccine. This table comes from immunoSEQ multiplex PCR, and its TCRdb copy is limited to in-frame clones, with some not included. The profile shows under 150,000 clones, around 91% of them singletons. Details on this clone: The antigen remains unidentified.

The CDR3 totals 20 residues. Pooled samples include second doses given at about 4 or 12 weeks. Whole-study findings and limits: There were mostly white British donors and more females than males, and clonal diversity was possibly underestimated. The peak T cell response came first, and repertoires were sampled only after it. It was only six AZD1222 recipients who were seropositive at baseline.

V gene TRBV21-1 combines with J gene TRBJ2-1; the table's D call, TRBD2, was not checked against the DNA. TRBV21-1 is shown as a pseudogene. The TCR sequence derives from an adult who received the AZD1222 COVID-19 vaccine. This sample comprised peripheral blood, obtained 28 days after the second AZD1222 dose. Here the CDR3 reads CASPRRGLAGGGGTDNEQFF. The CDR3 DNA reads as TGTGCCAGCCCCCGGAGGGGACTAGCGGGAGGTGGGGGAACCGACAATGAGCAGTTCTTC.